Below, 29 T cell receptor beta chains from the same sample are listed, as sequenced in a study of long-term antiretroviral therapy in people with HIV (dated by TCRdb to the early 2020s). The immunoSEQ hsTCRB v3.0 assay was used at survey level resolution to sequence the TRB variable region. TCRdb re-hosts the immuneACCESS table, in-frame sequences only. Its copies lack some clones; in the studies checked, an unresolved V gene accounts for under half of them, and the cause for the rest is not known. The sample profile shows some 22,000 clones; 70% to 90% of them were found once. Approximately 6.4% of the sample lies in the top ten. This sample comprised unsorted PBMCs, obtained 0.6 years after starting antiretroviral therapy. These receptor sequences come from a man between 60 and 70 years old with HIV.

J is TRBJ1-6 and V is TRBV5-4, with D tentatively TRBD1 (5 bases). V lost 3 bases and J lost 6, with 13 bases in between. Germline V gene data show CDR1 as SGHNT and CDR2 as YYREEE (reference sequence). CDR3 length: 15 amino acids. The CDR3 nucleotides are TGTGCCAGCAGCTCATCGGGGCAGTTTAATTCACCCCTCCACTTT. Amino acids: CASSSSGQFNSPLHF.

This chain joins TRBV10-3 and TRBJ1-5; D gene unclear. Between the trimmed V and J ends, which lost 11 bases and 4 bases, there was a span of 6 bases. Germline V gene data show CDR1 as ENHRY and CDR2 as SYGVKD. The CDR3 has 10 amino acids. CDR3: CAVGNQPQHF. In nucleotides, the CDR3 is TGTGCCGTAGGGAATCAGCCCCAGCATTTT.

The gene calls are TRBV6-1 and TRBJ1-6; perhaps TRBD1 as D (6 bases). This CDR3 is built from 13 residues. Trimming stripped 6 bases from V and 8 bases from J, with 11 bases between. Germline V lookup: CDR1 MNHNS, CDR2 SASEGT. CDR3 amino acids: CASRTGPDSPLHF. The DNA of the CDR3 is TGTGCCAGCAGAACAGGGCCGGATTCACCCCTCCACTTT.

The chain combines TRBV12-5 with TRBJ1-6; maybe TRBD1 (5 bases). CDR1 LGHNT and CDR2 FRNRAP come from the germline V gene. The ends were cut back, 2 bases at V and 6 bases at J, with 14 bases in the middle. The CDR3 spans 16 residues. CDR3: CASGLKRPGGNSPLHF. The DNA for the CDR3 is TGTGCTAGTGGTTTGAAGCGGCCCGGGGGTAATTCACCCCTCCACTTT.

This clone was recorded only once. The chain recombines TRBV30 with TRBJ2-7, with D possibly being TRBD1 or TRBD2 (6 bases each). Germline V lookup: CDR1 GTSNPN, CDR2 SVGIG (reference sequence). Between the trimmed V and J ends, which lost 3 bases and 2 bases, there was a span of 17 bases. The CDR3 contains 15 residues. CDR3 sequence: CAWSPKGGQPYEQYF. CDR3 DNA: TGTGCCTGGAGCCCGAAGGGGGGCCAACCCTACGAGCAGTACTTC.

CDR3 DNA sequence: TGTGCCAGCAGTGAAGTGGGGTTTGTAGACACCTATGGCTACACCTTC. It encodes CASSEVGFVDTYGYTF. The chain carries TRBV6-1 and TRBJ1-2; D is unclear. The CDR3 has 16 residues. V was trimmed by 1 base and J by 4 bases, leaving 16 bases between them. The germline CDR1 and CDR2 sequences are MNHNS and SASEGT.

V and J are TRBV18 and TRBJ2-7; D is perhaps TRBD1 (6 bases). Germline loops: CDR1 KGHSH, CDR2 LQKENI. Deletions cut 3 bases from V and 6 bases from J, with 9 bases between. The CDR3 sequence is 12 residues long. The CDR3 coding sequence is TGTGCCAGCTCACCCGGACAGTCCGAGCAGTACTTC. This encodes CASSPGQSEQYF.

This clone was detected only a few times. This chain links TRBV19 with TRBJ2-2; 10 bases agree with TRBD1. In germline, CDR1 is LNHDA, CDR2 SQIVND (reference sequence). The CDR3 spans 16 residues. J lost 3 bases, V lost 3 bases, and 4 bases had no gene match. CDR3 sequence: CASSIGTGDDTGELFF. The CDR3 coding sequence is TGTGCCAGTAGTATTGGGACAGGGGATGACACCGGGGAGCTGTTTTTT.

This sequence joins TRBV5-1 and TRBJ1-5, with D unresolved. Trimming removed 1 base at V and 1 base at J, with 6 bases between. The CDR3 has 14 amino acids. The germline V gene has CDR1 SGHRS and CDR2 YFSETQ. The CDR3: CASSLLGSNQPQHF. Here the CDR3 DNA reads TGCGCCAGCAGCTTGCTAGGGAGCAATCAGCCCCAGCATTTT.

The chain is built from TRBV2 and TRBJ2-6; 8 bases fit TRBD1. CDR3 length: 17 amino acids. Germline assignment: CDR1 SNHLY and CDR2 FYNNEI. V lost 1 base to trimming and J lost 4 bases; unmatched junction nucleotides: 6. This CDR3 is CASSEGTGFSGANVLTF. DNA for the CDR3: TGTGCCAGCAGTGAAGGGACAGGGTTTTCCGGGGCCAACGTCCTGACTTTC. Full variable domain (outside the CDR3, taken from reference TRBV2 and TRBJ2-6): EPEVTQTPSHQVTQMGQEVILRCVPISNHLYFYWYRQILGQKVEFLVSFYNNEISEKSEIFDDQFSVERPDGSNFTLKIRSTKLEDSAMYFCASSEGTGFSGANVLTFGAGSRLTVL.

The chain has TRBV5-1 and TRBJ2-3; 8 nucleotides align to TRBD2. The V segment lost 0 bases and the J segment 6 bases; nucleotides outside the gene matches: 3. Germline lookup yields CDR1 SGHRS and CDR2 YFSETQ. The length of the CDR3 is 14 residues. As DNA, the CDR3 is TGCGCCAGCAGCTTGGCCCAGCGGGAGGATACGCAGTATTTT. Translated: CASSLAQREDTQYF. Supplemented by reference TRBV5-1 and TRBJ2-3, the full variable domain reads KAGVTQTPRYLIKTRGQQVTLSCSPISGHRSVSWYQQTPGQGLQFLFEYFSETQRNKGNFPGRFSGRQFSNSRSEMNVSTLELGDSALYLCASSLAQREDTQYFGPGTRLTVL.

The CDR3 sequence: CASSESATGELFF. CDR3 sequence (DNA): TGTGCCAGCAGTGAATCGGCCACCGGGGAGCTGTTTTTT. V usage is TRBV2 and J usage is TRBJ2-2; unclear D gene. The V end was cut by 2 bases, the J end by 4 bases, with 5 bases between. Germline V gene data show CDR1 as SNHLY and CDR2 as FYNNEI. The CDR3 has 13 amino acids.

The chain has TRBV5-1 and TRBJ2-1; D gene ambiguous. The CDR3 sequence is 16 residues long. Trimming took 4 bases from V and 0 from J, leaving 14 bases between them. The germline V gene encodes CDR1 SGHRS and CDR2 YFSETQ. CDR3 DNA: TGCGCCAGCAGCGCTTCGACCAGTCGCTCCTACAATGAGCAGTTCTTC. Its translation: CASSASTSRSYNEQFF.

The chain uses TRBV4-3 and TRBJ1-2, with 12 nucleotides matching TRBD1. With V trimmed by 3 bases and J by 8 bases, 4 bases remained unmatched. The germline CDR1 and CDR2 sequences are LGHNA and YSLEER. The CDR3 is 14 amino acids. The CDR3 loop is CASSHGTGGEGYTF. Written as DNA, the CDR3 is TGCGCCAGCAGCCACGGGACAGGGGGCGAGGGCTACACCTTC.

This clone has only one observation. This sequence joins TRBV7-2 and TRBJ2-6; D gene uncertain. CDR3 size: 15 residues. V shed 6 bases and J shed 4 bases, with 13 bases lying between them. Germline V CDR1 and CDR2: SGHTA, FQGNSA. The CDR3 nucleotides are TGTGCCAGCAGTCCGGCTTCTGGGGGGGCCAACGTCCTGACTTTC. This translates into CASSPASGGANVLTF.

The CDR3 protein is CASSPAGTGGTDTQYF. The DNA of the CDR3 is TGCGCCAGCAGTCCGGCGGGGACAGGGGGCACAGATACGCAGTATTTT. The chain recombines TRBV10-1 with TRBJ2-3; 10 bases match TRBD1. The CDR3 sequence is 16 residues long. Germline CDR1 and CDR2: WNHNN and SYGVQD (reference sequence). V lost 5 bases, J lost 1 base, and 6 bases stayed unmatched.

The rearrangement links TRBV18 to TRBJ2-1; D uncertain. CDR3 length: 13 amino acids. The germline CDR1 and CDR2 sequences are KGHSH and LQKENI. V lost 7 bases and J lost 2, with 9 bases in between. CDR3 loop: CASLESPYNEQFF. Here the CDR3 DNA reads TGTGCCAGCTTGGAGAGCCCCTACAATGAGCAGTTCTTC. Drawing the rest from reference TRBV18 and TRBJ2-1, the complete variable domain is NAGVMQNPRHLVRRRGQEARLRCSPMKGHSHVYWYRQLPEEGLKFMVYLQKENIIDESGMPKERFSAEFPKEGPSILRIQQVVRGDSAAYFCASLESPYNEQFFGPGTRLTVL.

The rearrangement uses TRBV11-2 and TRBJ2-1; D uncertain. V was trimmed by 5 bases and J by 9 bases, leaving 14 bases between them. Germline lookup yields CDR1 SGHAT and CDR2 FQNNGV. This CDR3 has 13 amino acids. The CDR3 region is CASSPQAVREQFF. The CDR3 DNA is TGTGCCAGCAGCCCCCAGGCGGTGCGTGAGCAGTTCTTC.

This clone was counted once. This CDR3 is CASSLGTEGDTQYF. Written as DNA, the CDR3 is TGCGCCAGCAGCCTCGGGACAGAGGGCGATACGCAGTATTTT. The chain recombines TRBV5-1 with TRBJ2-3; TRBD1 aligns across 7 bases. Germline loops: CDR1 SGHRS, CDR2 YFSETQ. The CDR3 contains 14 residues. The V segment lost 4 bases and the J segment 6 bases; nucleotides outside the gene matches: 8. The full variable domain, in which reference TRBV5-1 and TRBJ2-3 provide the parts outside the CDR3, is KAGVTQTPRYLIKTRGQQVTLSCSPISGHRSVSWYQQTPGQGLQFLFEYFSETQRNKGNFPGRFSGRQFSNSRSEMNVSTLELGDSALYLCASSLGTEGDTQYFGPGTRLTVL.

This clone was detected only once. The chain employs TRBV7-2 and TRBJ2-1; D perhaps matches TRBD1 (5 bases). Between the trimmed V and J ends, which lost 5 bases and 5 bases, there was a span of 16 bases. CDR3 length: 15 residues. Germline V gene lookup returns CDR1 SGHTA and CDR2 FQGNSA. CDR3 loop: CASSPLRTYDNEQFF. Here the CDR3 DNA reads TGTGCCAGCAGCCCGCTCCGGACATATGACAATGAGCAGTTCTTC.

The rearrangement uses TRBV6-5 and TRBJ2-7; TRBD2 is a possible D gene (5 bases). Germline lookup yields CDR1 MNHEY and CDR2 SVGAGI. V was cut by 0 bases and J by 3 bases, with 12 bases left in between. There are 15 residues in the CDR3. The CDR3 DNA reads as TGTGCCAGCAGTTACTCCGGGATCGCCTACTACGAGCAGTACTTC. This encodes CASSYSGIAYYEQYF.

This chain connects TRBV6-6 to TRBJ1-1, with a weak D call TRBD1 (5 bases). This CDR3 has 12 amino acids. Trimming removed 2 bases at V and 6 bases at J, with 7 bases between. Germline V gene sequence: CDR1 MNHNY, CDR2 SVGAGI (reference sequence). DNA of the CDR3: TGTGCCAGCAGTTACATGGGGGCTGAAGCTTTCTTT. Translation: CASSYMGAEAFF.

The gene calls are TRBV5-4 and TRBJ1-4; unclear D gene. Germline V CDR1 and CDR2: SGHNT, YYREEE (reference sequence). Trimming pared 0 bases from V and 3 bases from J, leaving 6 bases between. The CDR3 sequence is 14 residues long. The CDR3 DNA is TGTGCCAGCAGCTTGGACAGAGCTAATGAAAAACTGTTTTTT. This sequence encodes CASSLDRANEKLFF.

The CDR3 reads CSVAQGRQGEAFF. The CDR3 DNA reads as TGCAGCGTAGCACAGGGGAGACAGGGTGAAGCTTTCTTT. This chain connects TRBV29-1 to TRBJ1-1, with 7 nucleotides matching TRBD1. Germline CDR1 SQVTM, CDR2 ANQGSEA. There are 13 residues in the CDR3. J lost 7 bases, V lost 6 bases, and 11 bases had no gene match.

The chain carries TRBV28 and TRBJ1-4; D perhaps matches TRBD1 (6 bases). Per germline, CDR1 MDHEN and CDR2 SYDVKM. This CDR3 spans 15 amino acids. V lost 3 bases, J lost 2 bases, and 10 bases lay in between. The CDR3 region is CASSLSGATNEKLFF. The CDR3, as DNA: TGTGCCAGCAGTTTGTCAGGGGCGACTAATGAAAAACTGTTTTTT.

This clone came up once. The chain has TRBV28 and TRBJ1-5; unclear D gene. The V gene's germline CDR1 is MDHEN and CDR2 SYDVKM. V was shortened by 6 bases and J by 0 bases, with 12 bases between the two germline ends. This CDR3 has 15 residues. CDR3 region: CASSLTHDSNQPQHF. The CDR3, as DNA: TGTGCCAGCAGCCTAACACACGATAGCAATCAGCCCCAGCATTTT.

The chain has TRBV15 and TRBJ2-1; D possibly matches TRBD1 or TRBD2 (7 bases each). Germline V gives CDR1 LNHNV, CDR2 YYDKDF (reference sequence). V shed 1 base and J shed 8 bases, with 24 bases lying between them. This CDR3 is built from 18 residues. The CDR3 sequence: CATSRGVASGGGLYEQFF. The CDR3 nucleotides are TGTGCCACCAGCAGAGGGGTGGCGTCAGGGGGGGGCCTATATGAGCAGTTCTTC.

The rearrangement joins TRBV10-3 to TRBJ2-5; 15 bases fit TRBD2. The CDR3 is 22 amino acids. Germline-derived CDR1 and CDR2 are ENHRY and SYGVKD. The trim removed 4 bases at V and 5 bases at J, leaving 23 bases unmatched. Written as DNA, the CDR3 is TGTGCCATCAGTGCTGATATTGGGACTAGCGGGAGGAATGGGGTACCCCGGGAGACCCAGTACTTC. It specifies CAISADIGTSGRNGVPRETQYF.

The chain's CDR3 is CASSLYGHGELFF. DNA of the CDR3: TGTGCCAGCAGCTTATACGGTCACGGGGAGCTGTTTTTT. The V call is TRBV7-2, the J call TRBJ2-2; D call uncertain. The germline V and J ends were trimmed by 2 bases and 7 bases, with 8 bases remaining between them. The CDR3 has 13 amino acids. The germline gives CDR1 SGHTA, CDR2 FQGNSA.